This T cell receptor beta chain is drawn from a study of shared clonotypes between healthy human individuals. The data were produced by immunoSEQ multiplex PCR, yet TCRdb's version contains in-frame clones alone and is incomplete. The repertoire includes hundreds of thousands of clones, almost 97% of them detected once, and about 0.057% sits in the top ten. Trimming took 2 bases from V and 4 from J, leaving 8 bases between them. CDR3 length: 13 residues. Looked up from germline, CDR1 is SGHAT and CDR2 is FQNNGV. In the case of this clone: Its target is not known.

Study-wide results and caveats: Generally, estimated richness proved larger in naive subsets than it did in memory subsets. A handful of donors held about 4.5% of naive CD4 clonotypes in common. Shared clonotypes across all four donors exceeded non-shared ones in generation probability. Expectations were that clonotype sharing among donors would be affected by sequencing depth.

Input material: naive CD4+ T cells sorted from blood. Subset of the sample: CD45RA+ positively selected. V and J are TRBV11-2 and TRBJ1-1; no firm D call. This receptor was identified in a woman aged 25-40 years in good health. The CDR3 spells CASSLREATEAFF. CDR3 bases: TGTGCCAGCAGCTTAAGGGAGGCCACTGAAGCTTTCTTT.